This T cell receptor beta chain originates from a study of blood T cell repertoires in COVID-19. Study context: Italy, Spain and the United States were the sources of the convalescent and acute COVID-19 samples.

Original data processing: Reference gene primer amplification yielded estimated nucleated cell counts. The repertoire was sequenced with immunoSEQ multiplex PCR; TCRdb's copy has only in-frame clones and lacks some. The DNA gave D and trimming, while V, J and clone size come from that table. The table includes over 250,000 clones, 80% to 90% detected once. The V end was cut by 0 bases, the J end by 4 bases, with 22 bases between. This CDR3 has 18 residues. CDR1 SGDLS and CDR2 YYNGEE come from the germline V gene. The sequenced sample was peripheral blood. The V gene is TRBV9, the J gene TRBJ1-1; possibly TRBD1 for D (5 bases). This TCR came from a woman aged 45-59 years who had recovered from COVID-19. CDR3 sequence: CASSVVYLDGRVSTEAFF. CDR3 DNA: TGTGCCAGCAGCGTAGTTTATCTGGATGGCAGGGTAAGCACTGAAGCTTTCTTT. The whole variable domain, filled in from reference TRBV9 and TRBJ1-1, reads DSGVTQTPKHLITATGQRVTLRCSPRSGDLSVYWYQQSLDQGLQFLIQYYNGEERAKGNILERFSAQQFPDLHSELNLSSLELGDSALYFCASSVVYLDGRVSTEAFFGQGTRLTVV.